The present T cell receptor (beta chain) was sequenced within a study of T cells in women clearing cervical HPV infection (dated by TCRdb to between 2018 and 2020). Some background on the complete study: The cases were 25 to 30 women with histologically confirmed HPV16-related CIN3 or worse, and 2 of those women had invasive cancers. Since only a few of the women had HLA typing available, the possibility that HLA type was acting as a confounder could not be ruled out. Cases had a median age of about 34 years compared with 38 for controls, and baseline characteristics showed no significant differences between the groups. In the parent cohort, some 9,900 women aged 18 or older were enrolled in Guanacaste, Costa Rica, during 1993 to 1994 and then followed for less than 8 years. The 20 to 25 controls were women who cleared a single incident HPV16 infection within 12 months without developing precancer or cancer. Blood from cases was collected at the visit where the lesion was first found, while blood from controls was collected once the infection could no longer be detected. Cases were matched to controls by age within five years and by the year the sample was collected. This exploratory proof-of-principle case-control study, nested within the Guanacaste HPV Natural History Study in Costa Rica, compared TCR repertoires among women with different cervical HPV16 outcomes. Five blinded duplicates per group were added as quality controls, so that approximately 60 samples were obtained: 50 or so participants and some 10 replicates. Among cases, blood sampling occurred a median of about 150 days after lesion detection, with an interquartile range of about 80 to 210 days.

Overall results and qualifications from the work: Cases were distinguished from controls with an estimated AUC of around 0.85 by random forest classifiers combining richness and V gene abundances. Whether associations preceded infection or resulted from infection could not be shown with the cross-sectional design, and effector/memory subsets and HPV-specific T cells were not isolated. Because T-cell numbers per sample were unknown, differences in richness could reflect varying T-cell content rather than repertoire biology. TCR repertoire richness was significantly higher in CIN3+ cases than in controls across sequencing depths, while evenness did not differ. Cases had lower TRBV6-7 relative abundance than controls (approximately 0.11% versus 0.16%; Bonferroni P = 0.0008).

At the junction V is shortened by 3 bases and J by 6 bases; bases outside the gene matches: 2. The CDR3 contains 15 residues, cysteine and phenylalanine counted. Shown are 36 bases from within the CDR3, in frame from base 1. Per the germline V gene (reference sequence), SEHNR is the CDR1 and FQNEAQ is the CDR2. Every participant had a single incident cervical HPV16 infection, and women with prevalent HPV16 infections were excluded. Cervical HPV DNA was detected by MY09/MY11 PCR and genotyped by dot-blot hybridization. Roughly 15 mL of heparinized blood was centrifuged, after which the buffy coat was aliquoted, frozen at -30 degrees C, and then stored at -80 degrees C. Genomic DNA was extracted from buffy coat specimens using QIAGEN kits. Note on this clone: No antigen is known for it. Sequencing ends 3 residues short of the CDR3 end; the germline J gene provides the rest.

TCR beta CDR3 regions were amplified by multiplex PCR from an average of roughly 1.3 ug genomic DNA per sample using the immunoSEQ assay. To correct primer bias, the assay used a complete synthetic TCR repertoire to set an amplification baseline. Amplicons were sequenced on the Illumina platform. Per the original workflow: Sequences were error-corrected by clustering with frequency ratios and a modified nearest-neighbor algorithm, then analyzed in the immunoSEQ Analyzer with IMGT gene definitions. At each rarefaction depth, TCR richness and evenness were averaged across 20 rarefaction repeats, and samples with fewer sequences than that depth were excluded. Relative abundances of V, D and J genes were compared between groups using Wilcoxon rank sum tests, with FDR correction applied. In the blinded duplicates, the intraclass correlation was around 96% for TCR richness and averaged around 78% across 66 gene segments. Here the immuneACCESS table is served through TCRdb, limited to in-frame sequences with V and J called. Missing clones are a known gap in these copies; in checked studies unresolved V genes cover under half, and the rest lacks a known reason. Clonal size and the V and J genes are those of that table, whereas D and trimming came from the DNA. The sample's records list over 30,000 clones. The top ten clones comprise approximately 4.8% of the sample.

Specimen: blood buffy coat. This sequence uses TRBV7-9 and TRBJ2-1, with 13 junctional bases fitting TRBD2. This sequence originates from a woman between 18 and 70 years old with a cervical HPV16 infection that either progressed to CIN3+ or cleared (not recorded which). The encoded CDR3 is CASSLGLAGINEQFF. The sequenced CDR3 bases are TGTGCCAGCAGCTTGGGACTAGCGGGGATCAATGAG. The variable domain in full, with residues beyond the CDR3 obtained from the reference TRBV7-9 and TRBJ2-1 genes, is DTGVSQNPRHKITKRGQNVTFRCDPISEHNRLYWYRQTLGQGPEFLTYFQNEAQLEKSRLLSDRFSAERPKGSFSTLEIQRTEQGDSAMYLCASSLGLAGINEQFFGPGTRLTVL.